Below, 30 T cell receptor beta chains from the same sample are listed, as sequenced in a study of blood T cell repertoires in COVID-19. This table comes from immunoSEQ multiplex PCR, and its TCRdb copy is limited to in-frame clones, with some not included. The profile covers around 91,000 clones, with about 85% appearing a single time and about two fifths taken by the ten largest. Input material: peripheral blood. These receptors all come from an older man with acute or convalescent COVID-19.

This chain connects TRBV2 to TRBJ2-7; D perhaps matches TRBD1 (6 bases). Germline V gene sequence: CDR1 SNHLY, CDR2 FYNNEI. The CDR3 runs 15 residues. Trimming removed 3 bases from V and 2 bases from J, with 14 bases in between. The DNA for the CDR3 is TGTGCCAGCAGTGACTACAGGGCCGCAGCCTACGAGCAGTACTTC. Amino acids: CASSDYRAAAYEQYF.

V and J are TRBV28 and TRBJ2-3; 8 nucleotides align to TRBD2. The CDR3 has 17 amino acids. The V and J ends lost 10 bases and 0 bases, in that order; junction bases with no gene match: 15. Per the germline V gene, CDR1 is MDHEN and CDR2 is SYDVKM. CDR3 coding DNA: TGTGCCATCAGGGCTAGCGGGCTGACATCGAGCACAGATACGCAGTATTTT. This encodes CAIRASGLTSSTDTQYF.

The chain couples TRBV28 to TRBJ2-5; 7 bases fit TRBD1. CDR1 and CDR2 from the germline V gene are MDHEN and SYDVKM. The CDR3 runs to 12 residues. The ends lost 4 bases at V and 4 bases at J; junction bases unmatched: 0. CDR3: CASSWDRETQYF. The CDR3 DNA sequence: TGTGCCAGCAGTTGGGACAGAGAGACCCAGTACTTC.

This chain uses TRBV4-2 with TRBJ1-1, with D unclear. The CDR3 extends over 14 amino acids. Germline values: CDR1 LGHNA, CDR2 YNFKEQ. Trimming removed 0 bases from V and 0 bases from J, with 5 bases in between. The CDR3 coding sequence is TGTGCCAGCAGCCAAGATCCGGTGAACACTGAAGCTTTCTTT. Translated: CASSQDPVNTEAFF.

This clone was detected a few times. The V and J genes are TRBV4-2 and TRBJ2-7; 12 positions agree with TRBD2. The CDR3 spans 16 residues. Germline CDR1 reads LGHNA; CDR2 reads YNFKEQ. V dropped 5 bases and J dropped 7; count of bases not matched to a gene: 12. CDR3 sequence reads: CASSSGTSGSRGEQYF. CDR3 in DNA: TGTGCCAGCAGCTCCGGGACTAGCGGGTCTCGGGGGGAGCAGTACTTC.

This chain connects TRBV28 to TRBJ2-2; D is undetermined. Per germline, CDR1 MDHEN and CDR2 SYDVKM. The V gene lost 4 bases and the J gene lost 8 bases, with 2 bases spanning the gap. This CDR3 is 10 amino acids long. CDR3 amino acids: CASSSGELFF. CDR3 DNA: TGTGCCAGCAGTTCTGGGGAGCTGTTTTTT.

J is TRBJ2-7 and V is TRBV7-5; the table gives TRBD2 as D, unverified against the DNA. TRBV7-5 is a recognized pseudogene. The length of the CDR3 is 15 residues. The CDR3 region is CARSRGTTAPYEQYF. The CDR3 DNA sequence: TGTGCCAGAAGCCGCGGGACTACCGCCCCCTACGAGCAGTACTTC.

This chain uses TRBV9 with TRBJ2-2; 8 positions match TRBD2. This CDR3 is built from 16 residues. Germline values: CDR1 SGDLS, CDR2 YYNGEE. With V trimmed by 3 bases and J by 0 bases, 4 bases remained unmatched. The CDR3 here is CASSATSVSNTGELFF. The CDR3 DNA follows: TGTGCCAGCAGCGCGACTAGCGTTTCGAACACCGGGGAGCTGTTTTTT.

The chain has TRBV3-1 (or the pseudogene TRBV3-2) and TRBJ2-5; D is unclear. Germline CDR1 is LGHDT and CDR2 is YNNKEL (reference sequence). Trimming took off 0 bases at V and 4 bases at J, with 6 bases between the two ends. The CDR3 is 13 amino acids. CDR3 sequence: CASSQDWPETQYF. In DNA, the CDR3 is TGTGCCAGCAGCCAAGATTGGCCAGAGACCCAGTACTTC.

The chain is built from TRBV30 and TRBJ2-3; the match to TRBD1 covers 7 bases. The CDR3 totals 14 residues. Germline V gene data show CDR1 as GTSNPN and CDR2 as SVGIG (reference sequence). The V segment lost 2 bases and the J segment 6 bases; nucleotides outside the gene matches: 8. The CDR3 spells CAWSSDRVEDTQYF. DNA for the CDR3: TGTGCCTGGAGTTCCGACAGGGTGGAGGATACGCAGTATTTT.

The genes are TRBV21-1 and TRBJ2-3; the DNA was not compared with TRBD1, the D call given in the table. TRBV21-1 is assigned pseudogene status. The CDR3 runs 15 residues. CDR3 DNA: TGTGCCAGCAGCAAGGGGGCCGGGAGCACAGATACGCAGTATTTT. Its protein is CASSKGAGSTDTQYF.

The CDR3 loop reads CSAVLADIQYF. CDR3 nucleotide sequence: TGCAGTGCAGTTCTAGCGGACATTCAGTACTTC. This chain joins TRBV20-1 and TRBJ2-4; 7 nucleotides agree with TRBD2. This CDR3 spans 11 amino acids. V shed 6 bases and J 8 bases; nucleotides not matched to a gene: 4. In germline, CDR1 is DFQATT, CDR2 SNEGSKA (reference sequence).

The rearrangement joins TRBV11-1 to TRBJ2-7, with a weak D call TRBD2 (6 bases). The CDR3 spans 15 residues. Germline V gene sequence: CDR1 SGHAT, CDR2 FQDESV (reference sequence). Trimming removed 1 base from V and 0 bases from J, with 10 bases in between. The CDR3 spells CASSLVSGPSYEQYF. The CDR3 nucleotides are TGTGCCAGCAGCTTAGTAAGCGGGCCCTCCTACGAGCAGTACTTC.

The V call is TRBV6-1, the J call TRBJ1-5; D uncertain. V was clipped by 0 bases and J by 6 bases, with 9 bases between them. This CDR3 has 14 residues. Germline CDR1 MNHNS, CDR2 SASEGT. The CDR3, as DNA: TGTGCCAGCAGTGAAGCGTGGCGGTCTCAGCCCCAGCATTTT. Residues: CASSEAWRSQPQHF.

The V call is TRBV14, the J call TRBJ1-3; TRBD1 matches 8 bases. Germline CDR1 and CDR2: SGHDN and FVKESK. The CDR3 spans 15 residues. After removal of 1 base from V and 1 base from J, the junction contained 0 bases not matched to a gene. This CDR3 reads CASSQGDRSGNTIYF. In DNA, the CDR3 is TGTGCCAGCAGCCAAGGGGACAGGTCTGGAAACACCATATATTTT.

This chain connects TRBV28 to TRBJ1-6; no definite D call. Trimming pared 5 bases from V and 1 base from J, leaving 12 bases between. This CDR3 comprises 16 residues. Per germline, CDR1 MDHEN and CDR2 SYDVKM. The DNA of the CDR3 is TGTGCCAGCAGTCTACCGGGGAGGTCCTATAATTCACCCCTCCACTTT. Amino acids: CASSLPGRSYNSPLHF.

The CDR3 protein is CASRTSGVQNEKLFF. CDR3 DNA sequence: TGTGCCAGCAGGACCTCCGGGGTTCAAAATGAAAAACTGTTTTTT. The chain employs TRBV27 and TRBJ1-4, with unresolved D. CDR3 length equals 15 residues. V gave up 6 bases and J gave up 5 bases, with 16 bases separating them. CDR1 and CDR2 (germline): MNHEY, SMNVEV (reference sequence).

The J gene is TRBJ2-3, the V gene TRBV10-2, with D maybe TRBD1 (7 bases). V was shortened by 5 bases and J by 2 bases, with 11 bases between the two germline ends. CDR3 size: 14 residues. From germline, CDR1 is WSHSY and CDR2 SAAADI. CDR3 sequence (DNA): TGCGCCAGCAGTCCCAGGGGGGACACAGATACGCAGTATTTT. This sequence encodes CASSPRGDTDTQYF.

The V gene is TRBV29-1, the J gene TRBJ2-1; 7 positions match TRBD2. V lost 1 base and J lost 13; bases outside the gene matches: 4. Per the germline V gene, CDR1 is SQVTM and CDR2 is ANQGSEA. The CDR3 totals 11 residues. CDR3 region: CSVEVGGYQFF. Here the CDR3 DNA reads TGCAGCGTTGAAGTGGGGGGGTACCAGTTCTTC.

This rearrangement joins TRBV7-3 to TRBJ2-3; 16 bases are shared with TRBD2. CDR3 size: 17 residues. Trimming at V came to 5 bases and at J to 5 bases, leaving 7 bases not matched to a gene. Germline CDR1 and CDR2: SGHTA and FQGTGA. CDR3 bases: TGTGCCAGCAGCCAGATGGGACTAGCGGGAGGGCAAGATACGCAGTATTTT. Protein product: CASSQMGLAGGQDTQYF.

This chain joins TRBV3-1 (or the pseudogene TRBV3-2) and TRBJ1-1; 12 bases map to TRBD1. Germline lookup yields CDR1 LGHDT and CDR2 YNNKEL (reference sequence). The CDR3 is made up of 17 amino acids. Trimming cost V 4 bases and J 0 bases; bases outside gene matches: 6. CDR3: CASSRGTGGIVNTEAFF. CDR3 nucleotide sequence: TGTGCCAGCAGCCGAGGGACAGGGGGCATAGTGAACACTGAAGCTTTCTTT.

The sample holds one count of this clone. The chain uses TRBV25-1 and TRBJ1-2; D uncertain. Germline V gene data show CDR1 as MGHDK and CDR2 as SYGVNS. The germline V and J ends were trimmed by 7 bases and 7 bases, with 22 bases remaining between them. CDR3 length: 15 residues. The DNA of the CDR3 is TGTGCCAGCACCCCTTCCCATAACAGCCCGGCTGGCTACACCTTC. Translation gives CASTPSHNSPAGYTF.

The gene calls are TRBV5-1 and TRBJ2-1, with 9 bases lining up with TRBD2. Germline CDR1 is SGHRS and CDR2 is YFSETQ. The CDR3 extends over 16 amino acids. J lost 2 bases, V lost 2 bases, and 5 bases had no gene match. This CDR3 is CASSFSQRGAYNEQFF. The CDR3 DNA follows: TGCGCCAGCAGCTTCTCCCAGCGGGGGGCCTACAATGAGCAGTTCTTC.

This sequence joins TRBV12-3 or TRBV12-4 and TRBJ2-5; D call uncertain. Trimming took 4 bases from V and 1 from J, leaving 7 bases between them. This CDR3 has 13 residues. CDR3 coding DNA: TGTGCCAGCAGTTGGGCAGCCCAAGAGACCCAGTACTTC. Protein product: CASSWAAQETQYF.

The rearrangement uses TRBV28 and TRBJ2-3, with D unresolved. From germline, CDR1 is MDHEN and CDR2 SYDVKM. The CDR3 is made up of 12 amino acids. V was pared by 7 bases and J by 5 bases, with 10 bases between. CDR3 region: CASKSSIDTQYF. The CDR3 DNA follows: TGTGCCAGCAAATCTAGTATAGATACGCAGTATTTT.

This sequence joins TRBV7-9 and TRBJ2-7; D unclear. Germline loops: CDR1 SEHNR, CDR2 FQNEAQ (reference sequence). Trimming took 5 bases from V and 4 from J, leaving 9 bases between them. CDR3 size: 12 residues. CDR3 sequence (DNA): TGTGCCAGCAGCCAGACTGGGTACGAGCAGTACTTC. It translates to CASSQTGYEQYF.

The genes are TRBV7-8 and TRBJ2-5; 12 bases match TRBD1. V was clipped by 5 bases and J by 5 bases; unmatched bases: 9. CDR1 SGHVS and CDR2 FQNEAQ come from the germline V gene. CDR3 size: 16 residues. CDR3 coding DNA: TGTGCCAGCAGCCCCCAGACGGGACAGGGGGCGGAGACCCAGTACTTC. This encodes CASSPQTGQGAETQYF.

The chain couples TRBV30 to TRBJ1-1, with D possibly being TRBD1 (6 bases). The CDR3 contains 13 residues. Germline V gene data show CDR1 as GTSNPN and CDR2 as SVGIG (reference sequence). Trimming left V 3 bases short and J 1 base short, with 9 bases between. The CDR3, as DNA: TGTGCCTGGAGAATGGGACAGAACACTGAAGCTTTCTTT. This translates into CAWRMGQNTEAFF.

J is TRBJ1-1 and V is TRBV19; 9 nucleotides line up with TRBD1. CDR1 LNHDA and CDR2 SQIVND come from the germline V gene (reference sequence). The CDR3 totals 15 residues. The ends lost 5 bases at V and 4 bases at J; junction bases unmatched: 8. DNA for the CDR3: TGTGCCAGTAGTCGACCCCTGACAGGGGGCACTGAAGCTTTCTTT. Protein: CASSRPLTGGTEAFF.

V is TRBV12-5 and J is TRBJ2-1; 11 bases are shared with TRBD1. CDR3 length equals 16 residues. The ends lost 5 bases at V and 2 bases at J; junction bases unmatched: 5. Germline V lookup: CDR1 LGHNT, CDR2 FRNRAP. The CDR3 reads CASGHRGQGAYNEQFF. CDR3 bases: TGTGCTAGTGGTCACCGGGGACAGGGGGCCTACAATGAGCAGTTCTTC. Full variable domain (remainder filled in from reference TRBV12-5 and TRBJ2-1): DARVTQTPRHKVTEMGQEVTMRCQPILGHNTVFWYRQTMMQGLELLAYFRNRAPLDDSGMPKDRFSAEMPDATLATLKIQPSEPRDSAVYFCASGHRGQGAYNEQFFGPGTRLTVL.